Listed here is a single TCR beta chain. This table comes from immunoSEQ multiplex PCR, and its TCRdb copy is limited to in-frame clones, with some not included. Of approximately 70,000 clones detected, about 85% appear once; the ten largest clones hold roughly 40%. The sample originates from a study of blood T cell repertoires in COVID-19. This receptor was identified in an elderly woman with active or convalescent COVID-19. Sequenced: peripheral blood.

The CDR3 sequence is CASTSGVDEQYF. CDR3 sequence (DNA): TGTGCCAGCACTAGCGGGGTGGACGAGCAGTACTTC. The J gene is TRBJ2-7, the V gene TRBV2; the match to TRBD2 covers 9 bases. CDR1 and CDR2 (germline): SNHLY, FYNNEI. Losses at the gene ends were 7 bases for V and 5 bases for J; bases not matched to a gene: 3. The CDR3 consists of 12 residues.